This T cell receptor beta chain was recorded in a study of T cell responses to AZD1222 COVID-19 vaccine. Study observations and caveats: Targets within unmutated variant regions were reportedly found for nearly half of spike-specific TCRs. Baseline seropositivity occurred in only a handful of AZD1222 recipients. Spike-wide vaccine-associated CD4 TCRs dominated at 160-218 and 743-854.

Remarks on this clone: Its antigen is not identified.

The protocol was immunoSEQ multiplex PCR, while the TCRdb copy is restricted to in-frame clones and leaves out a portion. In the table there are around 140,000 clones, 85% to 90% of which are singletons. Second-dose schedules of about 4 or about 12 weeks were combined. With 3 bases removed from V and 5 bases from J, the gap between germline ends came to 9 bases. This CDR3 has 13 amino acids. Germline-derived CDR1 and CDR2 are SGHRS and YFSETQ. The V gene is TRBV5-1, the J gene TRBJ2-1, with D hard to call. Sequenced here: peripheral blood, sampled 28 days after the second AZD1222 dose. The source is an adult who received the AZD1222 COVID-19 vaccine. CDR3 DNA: TGCGCCAGCAGCTCGTCGACCCACAATGAGCAGTTCTTC. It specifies CASSSSTHNEQFF. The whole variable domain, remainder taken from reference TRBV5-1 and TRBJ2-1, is KAGVTQTPRYLIKTRGQQVTLSCSPISGHRSVSWYQQTPGQGLQFLFEYFSETQRNKGNFPGRFSGRQFSNSRSEMNVSTLELGDSALYLCASSSSTHNEQFFGPGTRLTVL.